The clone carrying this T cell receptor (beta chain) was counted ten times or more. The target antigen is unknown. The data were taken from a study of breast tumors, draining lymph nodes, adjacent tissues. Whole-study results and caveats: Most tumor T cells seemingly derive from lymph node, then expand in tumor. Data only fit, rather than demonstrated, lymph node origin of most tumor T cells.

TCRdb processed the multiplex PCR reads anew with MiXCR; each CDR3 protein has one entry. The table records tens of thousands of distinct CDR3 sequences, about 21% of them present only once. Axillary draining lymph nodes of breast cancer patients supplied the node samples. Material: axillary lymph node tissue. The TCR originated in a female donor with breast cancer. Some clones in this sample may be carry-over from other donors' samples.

The CDR3 DNA follows: TGTGCCAGCAGATACACCACAGGGGGCACCGGGGAGCTGTTTTTT. Encoded protein: CASRYTTGGTGELFF. The chain couples TRBV11-2 to TRBJ2-2; 8 positions agree with TRBD1. CDR1 SGHAT and CDR2 FQNNGV come from the germline V gene. This CDR3 is 15 amino acids long. The trim removed 6 bases at V and 4 bases at J, leaving 7 bases unmatched.